The 26 T cell receptor beta chains given below trace back to one sample, sequenced in a study of T cell repertoires in cytomegalovirus infection. TCRdb called the reads again in MiXCR, with one record for every CDR3 protein. The profile covers just over 150,000 distinct CDR3 sequences, with 20% to 30% appearing a single time and 9.5% to 12% taken by the ten largest. The sequencing input was PBMCs. Receptors originate from a human donor in good health (CMV status not recorded). Some clones in this sample may be carry-over from other donors' samples.

The sample holds many counts of this clonotype. The chain links TRBV7-8 to TRBJ2-7; no clear D. CDR3 length: 15 amino acids. CDR1 is SGHVS and CDR2 is FQNEAQ in the germline V gene. The ends were cut back, 2 bases at V and 0 bases at J, with 11 bases in the middle. The CDR3 sequence is CASSLTVTSSYEQYF. The CDR3 DNA follows: TGTGCCAGCAGCTTAACAGTGACCAGCTCCTACGAGCAGTACTTC.

In this sample, this clonotype turned up a few times. The chain employs TRBV28 and TRBJ1-3, with 8 bases matching TRBD1. The CDR3 contains 15 residues. J lost 0 bases, V lost 5 bases, and 3 bases had no gene match. Germline V gene lookup returns CDR1 MDHEN and CDR2 SYDVKM. In nucleotides, the CDR3 is TGTGCCAGCAGTAGGACAGGGAGCTCTGGAAACACCATATATTTT. This translates into CASSRTGSSGNTIYF.

This clonotype was seen only a few times. This chain uses TRBV28 with TRBJ1-1; D not resolved. Germline V lookup: CDR1 MDHEN, CDR2 SYDVKM. The V and J ends lost 5 bases and 11 bases respectively, with 15 bases between them. The CDR3 has 12 amino acids. CDR3: CASSPPSVYAFF. The CDR3 DNA sequence: TGTGCCAGCAGTCCTCCCTCCGTGTATGCTTTCTTT. The entire variable domain, with the rest obtained from reference TRBV28 and TRBJ1-1, is as follows: DVKVTQSSRYLVKRTGEKVFLECVQDMDHENMFWYRQDPGLGLRLIYFSYDVKMKEKGDIPEGYSVSREKKERFSLILESASTNQTSMYLCASSPPSVYAFFGQGTRLTVV.

The chain is built from TRBV29-1 and TRBJ2-3; TRBD1 agrees at 8 bases. The CDR3 totals 14 residues. The V segment lost 4 bases and the J segment 4 bases; nucleotides outside the gene matches: 7. CDR1 SQVTM and CDR2 ANQGSEA come from the germline V gene. The CDR3 protein is CSVAQLQGADTQYF. CDR3 nucleotide sequence: TGCAGCGTTGCCCAATTACAGGGGGCAGATACGCAGTATTTT.

The CDR3 DNA reads TGTGCCAGCAACCGACTAGCGGGATCATCGTACCAAGAGACCCAGTACTTC. This translates into CASNRLAGSSYQETQYF. The chain combines TRBV28 with TRBJ2-5; 11 bases agree with TRBD2. CDR1 and CDR2 from the germline V gene are MDHEN and SYDVKM. This CDR3 has 17 residues. V shed 7 bases and J 0 bases; nucleotides not matched to a gene: 10. Filled out from reference TRBV28 and TRBJ2-5, the complete variable domain reads DVKVTQSSRYLVKRTGEKVFLECVQDMDHENMFWYRQDPGLGLRLIYFSYDVKMKEKGDIPEGYSVSREKKERFSLILESASTNQTSMYLCASNRLAGSSYQETQYFGPGTRLLVL.

The chain is built from TRBV5-1 and TRBJ2-7, with a weak D call TRBD2 (5 bases). The germline V and J ends were trimmed by 1 base and 5 bases, with 10 bases remaining between them. Germline V gene data show CDR1 as SGHRS and CDR2 as YFSETQ. This CDR3 contains 13 residues. CDR3 nucleotide sequence: TGCGCCAGCAGCTTGAGTCCGGGGAACGAGCAGTACTTC. Translation gives CASSLSPGNEQYF.

This clonotype was seen ten or more times. This chain uses TRBV7-2 with TRBJ1-1; 8 bases match TRBD1. Germline V lookup: CDR1 SGHTA, CDR2 FQGNSA. The CDR3 runs to 13 residues. V shed 4 bases and J 10 bases; nucleotides not matched to a gene: 8. The CDR3 region is CASSYGQGRIAFF. The CDR3 nucleotides read TGTGCCAGCAGCTACGGACAGGGAAGAATAGCTTTCTTT. The full variable domain, in which reference TRBV7-2 and TRBJ1-1 provide the parts outside the CDR3, is GAGVSQSPSNKVTEKGKDVELRCDPISGHTALYWYRQSLGQGLEFLIYFQGNSAPDKSGLPSDRFSAERTGGSVSTLTIQRTQQEDSAVYLCASSYGQGRIAFFGQGTRLTVV.

DNA of the CDR3: TGTGCCAGCAGCTTAGACCCCTCGGGTGCGGGGAACACCGGGGAGCTGTTTTTT. It specifies CASSLDPSGAGNTGELFF. The gene calls are TRBV7-8 and TRBJ2-2; a weak D match, TRBD2 (5 bases). The CDR3 is 18 amino acids. The V end was cut by 1 base, the J end by 1 base, with 16 bases between. The germline CDR1 and CDR2 sequences are SGHVS and FQNEAQ.

This clonotype has a handful of counts. V usage is TRBV6-5 and J usage is TRBJ2-7; either TRBD1 or TRBD2 may fit D (5 bases each). Germline V gene sequence: CDR1 MNHEY, CDR2 SVGAGI. The CDR3 runs 14 residues. Between the trimmed V and J ends, which lost 2 bases and 4 bases, there was a span of 12 bases. Here the CDR3 reads CASSYRRGGYEQYF. CDR3 nucleotide sequence: TGTGCCAGCAGTTACCGCCGGGGCGGATACGAGCAGTACTTC.

This chain links TRBV28 with TRBJ1-5; D call uncertain. Germline V gene lookup returns CDR1 MDHEN and CDR2 SYDVKM. This CDR3 is built from 10 residues. Deletions cut 10 bases from V and 5 bases from J, with 6 bases between. As DNA, the CDR3 is TGTGCCACCGGGTATCAGCCCCAGCATTTT. It translates to CATGYQPQHF.

This clonotype was recorded only once. The chain combines TRBV5-1 with TRBJ2-1, with TRBD2 identical over 13 bases. This CDR3 spans 15 amino acids. Germline V gene data show CDR1 as SGHRS and CDR2 as YFSETQ. The J segment lost 11 bases and the V segment lost 6 bases, leaving 11 bases of the junction unmatched. In nucleotides, the CDR3 is TGCGCCAGCACCCCGGGGGGGACTAGCGGGGATCAGCAGTTCTTC. It yields the protein CASTPGGTSGDQQFF.

The rearrangement links TRBV24-1 to TRBJ1-2; D gene uncertain. The CDR3 covers 15 residues. V lost 4 bases, J lost 0 bases, and 11 bases lay in between. CDR1 and CDR2 (germline): KGHDR, SFDVKD. The CDR3 loop reads CATSDSARTNYGYTF. The CDR3 DNA reads TGTGCCACCAGTGACTCCGCCCGAACTAACTATGGCTACACCTTC.

This clonotype was recorded many times. The genes are TRBV7-8 and TRBJ2-7, with D possibly being TRBD1 or TRBD2 (5 bases each). With 1 base removed from V and 5 bases from J, the gap between germline ends came to 9 bases. This CDR3 spans 13 amino acids. Germline lookup yields CDR1 SGHVS and CDR2 FQNEAQ. The CDR3 reads CASSLGGINEQYF. CDR3 in DNA: TGTGCCAGCAGCTTAGGGGGGATTAACGAGCAGTACTTC.

The chain links TRBV11-2 to TRBJ2-2; D is perhaps TRBD1 or TRBD2 (5 bases each). V lost 2 bases and J lost 3, with 25 bases in between. This CDR3 contains 20 residues. The germline gives CDR1 SGHAT, CDR2 FQNNGV. CDR3 nucleotides: TGTGCCAGCAGCTTACTCCTAGGGTGGGGACCGAAGCTCGACACCGGGGAGCTGTTTTTT. Its translation: CASSLLLGWGPKLDTGELFF.

The V gene is TRBV16, the J gene TRBJ1-6; a weak D match, TRBD1 (5 bases). V was pared by 4 bases and J by 12 bases, with 13 bases between. This CDR3 region has 13 residues. CDR1 is KGHSY and CDR2 is FQNENV in the germline V gene. The CDR3 reads CASSPWTNQPLHF. CDR3 in DNA: TGTGCCAGCAGCCCCTGGACAAATCAACCCCTCCACTTT.

Worth noting for this clonotype: One junction end disagrees with the germline gene, perhaps due to a read error. The chain combines TRBV7-8 with TRBJ1-1, with a possible D match to TRBD1 (5 bases). The CDR3 has 15 residues. Germline assignment: CDR1 SGHVS and CDR2 FQNEAQ. CDR3 in DNA: TGTGCCAGCAGAAAGGCCCAGTGGGGGGTCAGTGAAGCTTTTTTT. It yields the protein CASRKAQWGVSEAFF.

The chain has TRBV14 and TRBJ1-1; the D gene is possibly TRBD1 (5 bases). Germline-derived CDR1 and CDR2 are SGHDN and FVKESK. Between the trimmed V and J ends, which lost 0 bases and 1 base, there was a span of 9 bases. The CDR3 sequence is 15 residues long. The CDR3 DNA sequence: TGTGCCAGCAGCCAAGAGGGACTTCCGAACACTGAAGCTTTCTTT. Its protein is CASSQEGLPNTEAFF.

The rearrangement uses TRBV28 and TRBJ2-2, with D possibly matching TRBD1 (6 bases). Germline V gene lookup returns CDR1 MDHEN and CDR2 SYDVKM. This CDR3 contains 15 residues. V lost 3 bases to trimming and J lost 4 bases, with 12 bases between them. DNA of the CDR3: TGTGCCAGCAGTTTCCATGACAGGCTCACCGGGGAGCTGTTTTTT. This codes for CASSFHDRLTGELFF.

This clonotype was counted a few times. This chain uses TRBV10-3 with TRBJ2-5, with 8 bases aligning to TRBD1. Germline CDR1 reads ENHRY; CDR2 reads SYGVKD. The CDR3 is 15 amino acids. The V gene end was trimmed by 0 bases and the J gene end by 5 bases; junction bases not matched to a gene: 5. The CDR3 DNA reads as TGTGCCATCAGTGAGTCGGACAGGGTGTTGGAGACCCAGTACTTC. Translating gives CAISESDRVLETQYF.

V and J are TRBV12-3 or TRBV12-4 and TRBJ1-3; D is undetermined. The CDR3 consists of 16 residues. Between the trimmed V and J ends, which lost 7 bases and 0 bases, there was a span of 16 bases. The CDR3 region is CASNDLSQNSGNTIYF. The CDR3 DNA reads as TGTGCCAGCAACGATCTTTCCCAGAACTCTGGAAACACCATATATTTT.

The genes are TRBV28 and TRBJ2-7, with D tentatively TRBD1 or TRBD2 (5 bases each). Germline V gene lookup returns CDR1 MDHEN and CDR2 SYDVKM. The germline V and J ends were trimmed by 1 base and 2 bases, with 18 bases remaining between them. The CDR3 runs 17 residues. In DNA form, the CDR3 reads TGTGCCAGCAGTTTATCCATTGATCATTTGGGACCCTACGAGCAGTACTTC. Translating it yields CASSLSIDHLGPYEQYF. Full variable domain (rest looked up from reference TRBV28 and TRBJ2-7): DVKVTQSSRYLVKRTGEKVFLECVQDMDHENMFWYRQDPGLGLRLIYFSYDVKMKEKGDIPEGYSVSREKKERFSLILESASTNQTSMYLCASSLSIDHLGPYEQYFGPGTRLTVT.

This clonotype was picked up a small number of times. V usage is TRBV5-1 and J usage is TRBJ1-2, with TRBD1 matching 8 bases. The CDR3 contains 14 residues. V lost 4 bases, J lost 5 bases, and 7 bases stayed unmatched. Germline V lookup: CDR1 SGHRS, CDR2 YFSETQ. CDR3 bases: TGCGCCAGCAGCATGAACAGGGGGAGATATGGCTACACCTTC. It encodes CASSMNRGRYGYTF.

Concerning this clonotype itself: A junction boundary mismatches the germline segment, possibly from a read error. This sequence joins TRBV11-2 and TRBJ2-5; D is unclear. Germline V CDR1 and CDR2: SGHAT, FQNNGV. The CDR3 runs 16 residues. CDR3 region: CPSSLVENFSQETQYF. The CDR3 nucleotides read TGTCCCAGCAGCTTAGTAGAGAACTTTTCCCAAGAGACCCAGTACTTC.

The chain recombines TRBV5-8 with TRBJ1-6; the D is unclear. This CDR3 has 14 residues. The germline V and J ends were trimmed by 4 bases and 5 bases, with 10 bases remaining between them. From germline, CDR1 is SGHTS and CDR2 YDEGEE. CDR3 bases: TGTGCCAGCAGCCTGAAAGGGCATAATTCACCCCTCCACTTT. Translated, it gives CASSLKGHNSPLHF.

At least ten counts were recorded for this clonotype. Here the CDR3 DNA reads TGTGCCAGCAGTCGTCTTCTAGCGGACCAAGAGACCCAGTACTTC. Residues: CASSRLLADQETQYF. The chain recombines TRBV11-2 with TRBJ2-5; TRBD2 agrees at 7 bases. In germline, CDR1 is SGHAT, CDR2 FQNNGV. Trimming cost V 6 bases and J 0 bases; bases outside gene matches: 7. This CDR3 comprises 15 residues.

This clonotype was seen many times. The V and J genes are TRBV28 and TRBJ2-7; D is tentatively TRBD1 or TRBD2 (7 bases each). Trimming cost V 7 bases and J 3 bases, with 28 bases left between them. From germline, CDR1 is MDHEN and CDR2 SYDVKM. The CDR3 extends over 18 amino acids. CDR3 DNA sequence: TGTGCCAGCACCCTCGACAGGGATCGAGTGCGGGGGAGCTACGAGCAGTACTTC. This gives the protein CASTLDRDRVRGSYEQYF.